The 10 T cell receptor beta chains below all came from one sample that was sequenced in a study of blood T cell repertoires in COVID-19. TCRdb's copy holds only in-frame clones and misses some; the assay was immunoSEQ multiplex PCR. The table lists some 70,000 clones, more than 75% of them singletons, with 6% to 7% in the top ten. The sample consisted of peripheral blood. The receptors originated from a man in his fifties or sixties with active COVID-19.

This chain joins TRBV19 and TRBJ1-2; a possible D gene is TRBD1 (6 bases). This CDR3 contains 17 residues. V lost 3 bases, J lost 0 bases, and 17 bases lay in between. CDR1 and CDR2 from the germline V gene are LNHDA and SQIVND (reference sequence). This CDR3 is CASSMFDNRASNYGYTF. In DNA form, the CDR3 reads TGTGCCAGTAGTATGTTTGATAACAGGGCGTCTAACTATGGCTACACCTTC.

The J gene is TRBJ1-2, the V gene TRBV4-1; the D is unclear. The V gene's germline CDR1 is MGHRA and CDR2 YSYEKL. V was shortened by 4 bases and J by 4 bases, with 13 bases between the two germline ends. The CDR3 is 14 amino acids. The CDR3 loop is CASSRQSGIYGYTF. As DNA, the CDR3 is TGCGCCAGCAGCCGGCAGTCGGGAATCTATGGCTACACCTTC.

This chain links TRBV7-6 with TRBJ2-5, with D possibly being TRBD2 (5 bases). The CDR3 loop spans 17 amino acids. The germline gives CDR1 SGHVS, CDR2 FNYEAQ. Trimming pared 0 bases from V and 3 bases from J, leaving 17 bases between. CDR3 loop: CASSLALPPAREETQYF. In nucleotides, the CDR3 is TGTGCCAGCAGCTTAGCCCTCCCCCCAGCGAGGGAAGAGACCCAGTACTTC.

The chain joins TRBV6-2 or TRBV6-3 to TRBJ2-7; D not certain. In germline, CDR1 is MNHEY, CDR2 SVGEGT. This CDR3 is built from 13 residues. The V gene lost 5 bases and the J gene lost 2 bases, with 10 bases spanning the gap. Here the CDR3 reads CASSPLGTYEQYF. CDR3 nucleotide sequence: TGTGCCAGCAGTCCCCTAGGAACCTACGAGCAGTACTTC.

The CDR3: CATSAYPRDQETQYF. CDR3 sequence (DNA): TGTGCCACCAGTGCGTATCCCAGGGACCAAGAGACCCAGTACTTC. The chain uses TRBV24-1 and TRBJ2-5; a possible D gene is TRBD1 (5 bases). Germline loops: CDR1 KGHDR, CDR2 SFDVKD. This CDR3 spans 15 amino acids. V lost 5 bases, J lost 0 bases, and 12 bases lay in between.

This chain links TRBV7-6 with TRBJ1-4; TRBD1 might be the D (6 bases). V shed 1 base and J shed 4 bases, with 19 bases lying between them. CDR1 SGHVS and CDR2 FNYEAQ come from the germline V gene. The CDR3 extends over 18 amino acids. The CDR3 nucleotides are TGTGCCAGCAGCTTAGGGTTCGGCGGGCAGGGGTTTAATGAAAAACTGTTTTTT. This sequence encodes CASSLGFGGQGFNEKLFF. Full variable domain (outside the CDR3, taken from reference TRBV7-6 and TRBJ1-4): GAGVSQSPRYKVTKRGQDVALRCDPISGHVSLYWYRQALGQGPEFLTYFNYEAQQDKSGLPNDRFSAERPEGSISTLTIQRTEQRDSAMYRCASSLGFGGQGFNEKLFFGSGTQLSVL.

The chain couples TRBV28 to TRBJ2-5, with 13 bases matching TRBD2. J was trimmed by 1 base and V by 4 bases; bases with no gene match: 6. This CDR3 is built from 17 residues. The V gene's germline CDR1 is MDHEN and CDR2 SYDVKM. CDR3 DNA: TGTGCCAGCAGTTCCCCTGGACTAGCGGGAGCCCAAGAGACCCAGTACTTC. The encoded protein is CASSSPGLAGAQETQYF.

The chain is built from TRBV6-5 and TRBJ2-3, with D unclear. Looked up from germline, CDR1 is MNHEY and CDR2 is SVGAGI. The CDR3 sequence is 13 residues long. Deletions cut 6 bases from V and 3 bases from J, with 10 bases between. The CDR3 spells CASSHSLTDTQYF. The CDR3, as DNA: TGTGCCAGCAGCCACAGCCTGACAGATACGCAGTATTTT.

This clone was seen only once. The gene calls are TRBV3-1 (or the pseudogene TRBV3-2) and TRBJ2-3; TRBD2 might be the D (5 bases). CDR3 length: 15 amino acids. Trimming pared 5 bases from V and 6 bases from J, leaving 18 bases between. Germline loops: CDR1 LGHDT, CDR2 YNNKEL (reference sequence). The chain's CDR3 is CASSFGVRVSDTQYF. CDR3 sequence (DNA): TGTGCCAGCAGCTTCGGGGTGCGAGTTTCGGATACGCAGTATTTT.

This clone was detected a few times. The V call is TRBV5-6, the J call TRBJ2-1; tentative D call: TRBD2 (6 bases). This CDR3 spans 16 amino acids. Between the trimmed V and J ends, which lost 0 bases and 6 bases, there was a span of 16 bases. Germline lookup yields CDR1 SGHDT and CDR2 YYEEEE. This CDR3 reads CASSLGLVVLTNEQFF. The CDR3, as DNA: TGTGCCAGCAGCTTGGGACTAGTCGTCTTAACCAATGAGCAGTTCTTC.